These 21 T cell receptor beta chains share one sample of origin, sequenced in a study of glioma-infiltrating T cells. The iRepertoire nested amplicon-rescue multiplex PCR amplified TCR alpha and beta CDR3s from RNA. TCRdb called the multiplex PCR reads again in MiXCR, with one record for every CDR3 protein. The table lists 84,000 or so distinct CDR3 sequences, 23% of them singletons, with more than 6.5% in the top ten. The material sequenced was glioma tissue, nonneoplastic brain tissue, or PBMCs (not recorded which). The receptor source for this set is a human donor with low-grade glioma or glioblastoma, undergoing nonglioma brain surgery, or in good health (not recorded which).

This clonotype occurred many times. This sequence joins TRBV11-2 and TRBJ1-1, with D hard to call. The CDR3 has 14 residues. The V end lost 2 bases, the J end lost 10 bases, and 17 bases lay between the germline ends. Germline V gives CDR1 SGHAT, CDR2 FQNNGV. The CDR3: CASSLSRAAALAFF. Here the CDR3 DNA reads TGTGCCAGCAGCTTAAGTCGGGCCGCTGCTCTAGCTTTCTTT.

In this sample, this clonotype turned up many times. The rearrangement uses TRBV5-1 and TRBJ1-1, with D perhaps matching TRBD1 (5 bases). Trimming took off 6 bases at V and 1 base at J, with 13 bases between the two ends. This CDR3 is built from 14 residues. Germline loops: CDR1 SGHRS, CDR2 YFSETQ. CDR3 sequence reads: CASTLGTENTEAFF. CDR3 coding DNA: TGCGCCAGCACCCTGGGGACTGAGAACACTGAAGCTTTCTTT.

This clonotype occurred many times. The rearrangement links TRBV4-1 to TRBJ2-5; TRBD2 might be the D (5 bases). The germline gives CDR1 MGHRA, CDR2 YSYEKL. V lost 1 base, J lost 12 bases, and 12 bases lay in between. This CDR3 contains 12 residues. The CDR3 DNA is TGCGCCAGCAGCCAAGGGACTCCCCCGAAGTACTTC. Its translation: CASSQGTPPKYF.

As to this clonotype: A junction end diverges from the germline sequence, so it may reflect a read error. The rearrangement uses TRBV6-1 and TRBJ1-1; D might be TRBD1 (6 bases). Germline V gives CDR1 MNHNS, CDR2 SASEGT. The CDR3 consists of 15 residues. The CDR3 coding sequence is TGTGCCAGCCTCTTGCCAGGACAGCTGAACACTAAAGCTTTCTTT. Its protein product is CASLLPGQLNTKAFF.

The chain employs TRBV12-3 or TRBV12-4 and TRBJ2-1, with a weak D call TRBD2 (5 bases). The V end lost 2 bases, the J end lost 6 bases, and 14 bases lay between the germline ends. This CDR3 is built from 15 residues. CDR3 nucleotide sequence: TGTGCCAGCAGTTTATCGTTCGGTCGGGGCAATGAGCAGTTCTTC. It is translated as CASSLSFGRGNEQFF.

About this clonotype: The conserved phenylalanine or tryptophan normally closing the CDR3 is absent here, so this likely arose from a read error. The V call is TRBV6-1, the J call TRBJ1-1; weak D call: TRBD1 (5 bases). CDR3 size: 14 residues. Germline V gives CDR1 MNHNS, CDR2 SASEGT. The CDR3 loop is CASSEIGAATKAFS. In DNA, the CDR3 is TGTGCCAGCAGTGAAATAGGGGCGGCCACTAAAGCTTTCTCT.

As for this clonotype: One base away lies a much larger clone, so this may be a sequencing read error. The rearrangement uses TRBV5-4 and TRBJ1-2; D might be TRBD1 (6 bases). The V end was cut by 5 bases, the J end by 7 bases, with 18 bases between. CDR1 and CDR2 from the germline V gene are SGHNT and YYREEE (reference sequence). The CDR3 spans 14 residues. In nucleotides, the CDR3 is TGTGCCAGCAGAAAAGAGAGGACACAGGGTGGCTACACCTTC. This encodes CASRKERTQGGYTF. The full variable domain, in which reference TRBV5-4 and TRBJ1-2 provide the parts outside the CDR3, is ETGVTQSPTHLIKTRGQQVTLRCSSQSGHNTVSWYQQALGQGPQFIFQYYREEENGRGNFPPRFSGLQFPNYSSELNVNALELDDSALYLCASRKERTQGGYTFGSGTRLTVV.

On this clonotype: A much larger clone differs by one base, so this may be a read error. The chain employs TRBV7-9 and TRBJ2-5, with TRBD2 identical over 9 bases. The CDR3 runs 15 residues. V trimming: 6 bases; J trimming: 2 bases; junction bases outside the gene matches: 7. CDR1 and CDR2 (germline): SEHNR, FQNEAQ (reference sequence). The CDR3 is CASRHGTSSQETQYF. The CDR3 DNA is TGTGCCAGCAGACACGGGACTAGCAGTCAAGAGACCCAGTACTTC. The full variable domain, rest sourced from reference TRBV7-9 and TRBJ2-5, is DTGVSQNPRHKITKRGQNVTFRCDPISEHNRLYWYRQTLGQGPEFLTYFQNEAQLEKSRLLSDRFSAERPKGSFSTLEIQRTEQGDSAMYLCASRHGTSSQETQYFGPGTRLLVL.

This clonotype was recorded at least ten times. The chain carries TRBV6-1 and TRBJ2-2, with 9 bases that match TRBD2. With 4 bases clipped from V and 7 bases from J, the junction kept 7 bases outside the gene matches. CDR1 MNHNS and CDR2 SASEGT come from the germline V gene. The CDR3 is 15 amino acids. For the CDR3, the DNA is TGTGCCAGCAGTGCCCTAGCGGGGTTCGGCGGGGAGCTGTTTTTT. This sequence encodes CASSALAGFGGELFF.

This clonotype was detected many times. V gene TRBV20-1 combines with J gene TRBJ2-7; D possibly uses TRBD1 or TRBD2 (5 bases each). Trimming took 1 base from V and 7 from J, leaving 17 bases between them. The V gene's germline CDR1 is DFQATT and CDR2 SNEGSKA (reference sequence). This CDR3 is built from 14 residues. CDR3 loop: CSARVDSPADEQYF. For the CDR3, the DNA is TGCAGTGCTAGAGTCGACAGCCCAGCGGATGAGCAGTACTTC.

Many counts were recorded for this clonotype. The rearrangement uses TRBV14 and TRBJ2-7; D is ambiguous. The germline V gene encodes CDR1 SGHDN and CDR2 FVKESK. This CDR3 has 14 residues. Deletions cut 4 bases from V and 1 base from J, with 11 bases between. The CDR3 reads CASSRRSESYEQYF. CDR3 DNA: TGTGCCAGCAGCCGCAGGTCTGAGTCCTACGAGCAGTACTTC.

The chain has TRBV12-3 or TRBV12-4 and TRBJ2-1, with no clear D. Deletions cut 2 bases from V and 0 bases from J, with 2 bases between. The CDR3 runs to 13 residues. For the CDR3, the DNA is TGTGCCAGCAGTTTACGCTCCTACAATGAGCAGTTCTTC. Translated: CASSLRSYNEQFF.

As regards this clonotype: A single base separates this from a much larger clone, so it may be a read error. This CDR3 fails to terminate in the conserved phenylalanine or tryptophan, so it likely reflects a read error. J is TRBJ1-1 and V is TRBV29-1; tentative D call: TRBD1 (6 bases). From germline, CDR1 is SQVTM and CDR2 ANQGSEA. With 3 bases removed from V and 4 bases from J, the gap between germline ends came to 21 bases. This CDR3 is 16 amino acids long. The CDR3 protein is CSVERYGGLRGTEAFS. CDR3 sequence (DNA): TGCAGCGTTGAGAGGTACGGGGGCCTGAGAGGCACTGAAGCTTTCTCT.

On this clonotype: The CDR3 ends on some other residue instead of the conserved phenylalanine or tryptophan, so this is likely a read error. This chain uses TRBV2 with TRBJ1-2; 10 bases map to TRBD1. The CDR3 spans 12 residues. With V trimmed by 4 bases and J by 7 bases, 0 bases remained unmatched. CDR1 and CDR2 from the germline V gene are SNHLY and FYNNEI. CDR3: CASSGDRGGYTL. The CDR3 nucleotides are TGTGCCAGCAGTGGGGACAGGGGTGGCTACACCTTA.

This clonotype appeared many times. This chain connects TRBV7-9 to TRBJ1-1; D is uncertain. The CDR3 spans 13 residues. Germline V gene lookup returns CDR1 SEHNR and CDR2 FQNEAQ (reference sequence). The V end lost 4 bases, the J end lost 4 bases, and 10 bases lay between the germline ends. CDR3 amino acids: CASSSTLGTEAFF. CDR3 in DNA: TGTGCCAGCAGCTCGACATTGGGCACTGAAGCTTTCTTT.

The V gene is TRBV2, the J gene TRBJ2-1, with D tentatively TRBD2 (6 bases). V was shortened by 8 bases and J by 6 bases, with 17 bases between the two germline ends. In germline, CDR1 is SNHLY, CDR2 FYNNEI. The CDR3 spans 14 residues. CDR3 loop: CASAMGGLGNEQFF. The CDR3 bases are TGTGCCAGCGCAATGGGGGGATTGGGCAATGAGCAGTTCTTC.

This clonotype came up many times. This chain links TRBV6-1 with TRBJ1-3; 7 bases align to TRBD1. The CDR3 totals 15 residues. CDR1 and CDR2 (germline): MNHNS, SASEGT. With V trimmed by 5 bases and J by 4 bases, 8 bases remained unmatched. The CDR3 DNA reads TGTGCCAGCAGTTGGGACAGAGGGAACGGAAACACCATATATTTT. As protein: CASSWDRGNGNTIYF.

This clonotype has only a few counts. The chain recombines TRBV12-3 or TRBV12-4 with TRBJ1-2; the D is unclear. There are 13 residues in the CDR3. Trimming removed 3 bases from V and 8 bases from J, with 13 bases in between. The CDR3 nucleotides read TGTGCCAGCAGTTTCCAGAGAACTATGGGCTACACCTTC. It specifies CASSFQRTMGYTF.

V gene TRBV20-1 combines with J gene TRBJ1-1; unclear D gene. This CDR3 is 12 amino acids long. V lost 4 bases to trimming and J lost 2 bases, with 8 bases between them. CDR1 is DFQATT and CDR2 is SNEGSKA in the germline V gene (reference sequence). This CDR3 is CSAIQVNTEAFF. CDR3 DNA sequence: TGCAGTGCTATTCAGGTAAACACTGAAGCTTTCTTT.

The sample holds many counts of this clonotype. V usage is TRBV18 and J usage is TRBJ1-5, with D uncertain. Germline loops: CDR1 KGHSH, CDR2 LQKENI. The CDR3 is made up of 15 amino acids. V was trimmed by 3 bases and J by 1 base, leaving 10 bases between them. CDR3 residues: CASSPLEGSNQPQHF. The CDR3 DNA sequence: TGTGCCAGCTCACCCCTGGAAGGGAGCAATCAGCCCCAGCATTTT.

As for this clonotype: This may come from a read error, since a much larger clone is one base off. The chain carries TRBV5-1 and TRBJ2-3; D unclear. Per germline, CDR1 SGHRS and CDR2 YFSETQ. This CDR3 is built from 14 residues. The CDR3 loop is CASSLVAGTDTEYF. CDR3 DNA: TGCGCCAGCAGCTTGGTCGCAGGCACAGATACGGAGTATTTT.